This paragraph covers one T cell receptor beta chain sequence. Some clones are missing from TCRdb's copy, which holds only in-frame ones; the method was immunoSEQ multiplex PCR. The sample holds 85,000 to 120,000 clones; around 82% are singletons and the top ten take 15% to 20%. The sample belongs to a study of Ad26.COV2.S vaccination and SARS-CoV-2 variants. Germline V gene lookup returns CDR1 MDHEN and CDR2 SYDVKM. Germline trimming cut 6 bases from V and 6 bases from J; bases unmatched to any gene: 10. The CDR3 runs 14 residues. This chain uses TRBV28 with TRBJ1-2; 7 nucleotides align to TRBD1. Here the sequenced sample was peripheral blood, taken after recovery from COVID-19. The sequence was collected from a human donor who had recovered from COVID-19. CDR3 nucleotide sequence: TGTGCCAGCAGAAACCGGGACAGATCCAATGGCTACACCTTC. It yields the protein CASRNRDRSNGYTF.